This TCR beta chain was identified in a study of blood T cell repertoires in COVID-19. At the level of the study: Some COVID-19 samples were acute and others convalescent; all came from the United States, Italy and Spain.

Germline V gene sequence: CDR1 SGHTA, CDR2 FQGNSA. V lost 5 bases, J lost 8 bases, and 10 bases stayed unmatched. The CDR3 totals 16 residues. Original processing methods: Amplified reference gene primers provided the basis for estimating nucleated cell counts. Generated by immunoSEQ multiplex PCR, the TCRdb table keeps only in-frame clones and is missing some. Clone size and the V and J calls come from that table; the DNA yielded D and trimming. Here the sample spans 140,000 or so clones, more than 80% being singletons. Sequencing used peripheral blood. This chain connects TRBV7-2 to TRBJ1-4, with TRBD1 matching over 11 bases. This clonotype originated in a woman aged 60-75 years with active COVID-19. Here the CDR3 DNA reads TGTGCCAGCAGCCCCAGGACAGGGGGCTTAGGAGAAAAACTGTTTTTT. Its protein is CASSPRTGGLGEKLFF.